This T cell receptor beta chain was sequenced during a study of blood T cells in healthy people across ages (dated by TCRdb to the mid-2010s). Regarding the research as a whole: In model experiments, template switching captured about one uniquely barcoded TCR beta cDNA molecule for every two T cells. To track age-related changes in TCR beta repertoire diversity, the study relied on deep sequencing normalized with unique cDNA molecular identifiers. Four age groups were formed from the donors: young (average approximately 17 years), middle-aged (around 40), aged (approximately 60) and long-lived (around 82). Donors of different ages were randomly distributed across sequencing lanes to avoid experimental bias. Two additional independent replicas of 1 million unique cDNA reads from the same blood draw were analyzed for two donors (one aged 18 to 29 and one aged 80 or older).

Sequences SEHNR (CDR1) and FQNEAQ (CDR2) are obtained from the germline V gene (reference sequence). Its CDR3 holds 14 amino acids, cysteine through phenylalanine. Of the read, only the CDR3 DNA is kept; its 42 bases are in frame from base 1. V was cut back by 3 bases and J by 5 bases, leaving a gap of 14 bases between them. A word on this clonotype: It has no known antigen specificity. No base qualities exist here, and no much larger clone lies one base off it.

Here is what the overall study found, with its caveats: The percentage of naive T cells measured by flow cytometry correlated strongly with observed TCR beta diversity. Compared with the aged group, the long-lived group had more naive CD4+ T cells, fewer expanded clones and increased TCR diversity, suggesting age selection. Because donor CMV infection status was unknown, age-related changes in expanded clonotypes were potentially confounded. As age increased, observed TCR beta diversity per million T cells dropped in a roughly linear way, and a significant reduction was already evident by age about 40. Since profiling was done on bulk unsorted PBMCs, naive and antigen-experienced compartments could not be conclusively compared. Estimates of total diversity based on one million sequenced T cells were considered lower bounds and underestimates.

The library came from 5' RACE. This sample was sequenced with an Illumina HiSeq 2500. A second about 7 to 12 cycle PCR used a sample-barcoded 5' primer and a J-beta primer mix. Each TCR beta cDNA molecule received a unique molecular identifier from a template-switch 5' adaptor carrying 12 random nucleotides. At least 2.5 million CDR3-containing paired-end reads were obtained from each sample. The Mint cDNA synthesis kit, primed by a TRBC-specific oligonucleotide, was used to synthesize first-strand cDNA from all RNA. After uracil-DNA glycosylase treatment, a first 18-cycle PCR used universal primers M1SS and BC2_uni_R on all cDNA. As for the original processing: Each sample was normalized by randomly selecting 1 million high-quality reads, each carrying a distinct molecular identifier. Instead of being binned into consensus sequences, reads that shared molecular identifiers were thrown out. MiTCR, set to a Q25 quality threshold and the strictest error-elimination algorithm, was used for CDR3 identification, clonotype clustering and error correction. A nonparametric unseen species model with Euler transformation was used to estimate a lower bound on total TCR beta diversity. The public reads were run again by TCRdb, first through fastp at Q25 and then through MiXCR, and only productive beta chains were kept. Entries that share a CDR3 protein sequence are merged under the most common genes and DNA. These V and J calls rely on TCRdb rather than the paper's analysis. Within this sample are about 640,000 distinct CDR3 sequences, with about 30% of them counted one time only. The top ten clonotypes cover around 16% of the sample.

Systemically healthy Caucasian individuals from Russia, some 40 in total and aged roughly 6 to 100 years, were included as donors. Approximately 9 milliliters of peripheral blood were collected from each donor into EDTA-treated Vacutainer tubes. PBMCs were isolated by Ficoll-Paque density-gradient centrifugation, with at least 7 million obtained per sample. Total RNA was extracted from PBMCs with Trizol reagent, with at least 5.5 micrograms obtained per sample. For every donor, flow cytometry on a PBMC aliquot measured the percentage of naive CD45RAhigh/CD27high T cells. The chain employs TRBV7-9 and TRBJ2-7; 6 matching bases give a weak D call of TRBD1. The clonotype originates from an elderly woman in good health. Sequences were obtained from blood. The nucleotides are TGTGCCAGCAGCTTGCAGGGACAACTCAACGAGCAGTACTTC. The encoded protein is CASSLQGQLNEQYF.